Below, 18 T cell receptor beta chains from the same sample are listed, as sequenced in a study of shared clonotypes between healthy human individuals. Some clones are missing from TCRdb's copy, which holds only in-frame ones; the method was immunoSEQ multiplex PCR. Of roughly 1.4 million clones listed, 98% are singletons. The sequenced sample was naive CD4+ T cells sorted from blood. Subset noted: CD45RA+ positively selected. These TCRs come from a man aged 30 to 39 in good health.

The chain combines TRBV30 with TRBJ1-5, with 7 bases identical to TRBD1. Germline CDR1 and CDR2: GTSNPN and SVGIG (reference sequence). The CDR3 is 14 amino acids. J gave up 6 bases and V 2 bases, and 7 bases lay outside the gene matches. For the CDR3, the DNA is TGTGCCTGGAGTCCCAGGGCAGGGGGTCAGCCCCAGCATTTT. Its protein is CAWSPRAGGQPQHF.

The rearrangement joins TRBV5-1 to TRBJ2-5; TRBD1 aligns across 11 bases. Trimming took 1 base from V and 5 from J; bases not matched to a gene: 4. The CDR3 has 15 amino acids. Germline CDR1 SGHRS, CDR2 YFSETQ. The chain's CDR3 is CASSLWGQGVETQYF. The CDR3 DNA is TGCGCCAGCAGCTTGTGGGGACAGGGGGTGGAGACCCAGTACTTC. The variable domain in full, with the rest retrieved from reference TRBV5-1 and TRBJ2-5, is KAGVTQTPRYLIKTRGQQVTLSCSPISGHRSVSWYQQTPGQGLQFLFEYFSETQRNKGNFPGRFSGRQFSNSRSEMNVSTLELGDSALYLCASSLWGQGVETQYFGPGTRLLVL.

Concerning this clone itself: The identical CDR3 is also encoded by other nucleotide sequences in the sample. The chain is built from TRBV6-1 and TRBJ1-5; maybe TRBD1 (6 bases). CDR3 length: 14 residues. Trimming removed 6 bases from V and 1 base from J, with 10 bases in between. Germline V gene data show CDR1 as MNHNS and CDR2 as SASEGT. The CDR3 reads CASRRTASNQPQHF. The CDR3 DNA reads as TGTGCCAGCAGGAGGACAGCGAGCAATCAGCCCCAGCATTTT.

The rearrangement joins TRBV5-1 to TRBJ2-3, with D perhaps matching TRBD1 (6 bases). Germline V gene sequence: CDR1 SGHRS, CDR2 YFSETQ. V was cut by 2 bases and J by 0 bases, with 10 bases left in between. This CDR3 region has 15 residues. The chain's CDR3 is CASSFAGDSTDTQYF. The CDR3 DNA sequence: TGCGCCAGCAGCTTTGCAGGGGATAGCACAGATACGCAGTATTTT.

The CDR3 nucleotides are TGTGCCAGTAGTATACGAGCGGGAGGGCACTCGAAGATGGGCTTCTCCTACGAGCAGTACTTC. As protein: CASSIRAGGHSKMGFSYEQYF. The V call is TRBV19, the J call TRBJ2-7, with TRBD2 matching 10 bases. CDR1 and CDR2 from the germline V gene are LNHDA and SQIVND (reference sequence). The CDR3 consists of 21 residues. The V gene end was trimmed by 2 bases and the J gene end by 0 bases; junction bases not matched to a gene: 19.

This chain connects TRBV2 to TRBJ2-7; D is possibly TRBD1 (5 bases). The ends were cut back, 9 bases at V and 0 bases at J, with 6 bases in the middle. CDR1 is SNHLY, CDR2 FYNNEI, per germline. This CDR3 has 11 amino acids. DNA of the CDR3: TGTGCCAGACAGGACTCCTACGAGCAGTACTTC. This translates into CARQDSYEQYF.

The chain has TRBV5-6 and TRBJ2-7; D gene uncertain. V dropped 4 bases and J dropped 3 bases, with 11 bases sitting between them. Germline V CDR1 and CDR2: SGHDT, YYEEEE. The CDR3 runs 13 residues. The CDR3 sequence: CASSHWLGYEQYF. CDR3 bases: TGTGCCAGCAGCCACTGGTTGGGCTACGAGCAGTACTTC.

The V and J genes are TRBV19 and TRBJ2-3; D may be TRBD2 (6 bases). This CDR3 contains 17 residues. CDR1 is LNHDA and CDR2 is SQIVND in the germline V gene (reference sequence). Trimming left V 3 bases short and J 4 bases short, with 20 bases between. CDR3: CASSIETSRSLPDTQYF. CDR3 coding DNA: TGTGCCAGTAGTATTGAGACTAGTCGGAGTCTTCCAGATACGCAGTATTTT.

This chain joins TRBV27 and TRBJ2-1, with 13 nucleotides matching TRBD2. Germline assignment: CDR1 MNHEY and CDR2 SMNVEV (reference sequence). The junction had 3 bases not matched to a gene; V was cut back by 6 bases and J by 7 bases. This CDR3 spans 14 amino acids. The CDR3 loop reads CASSRTSGRNEQFF. CDR3 coding DNA: TGTGCCAGCAGCCGGACTAGCGGGAGAAATGAGCAGTTCTTC.

The chain is built from TRBV5-6 and TRBJ2-1, with TRBD2 identical over 10 bases. CDR1 is SGHDT and CDR2 is YYEEEE in the germline V gene. Losses at the gene ends were 0 bases for V and 6 bases for J; bases not matched to a gene: 3. The CDR3 has 15 amino acids. DNA of the CDR3: TGTGCCAGCAGCTTGGTTCTAGCGGGAGCCAATGAGCAGTTCTTC. This encodes CASSLVLAGANEQFF.

On this clone: At the DNA level, this CDR3 is encoded by other sequences in the same sample as well. V usage is TRBV9 and J usage is TRBJ2-2; the D is unclear. CDR3 length equals 12 residues. Trimming cost V 0 bases and J 6 bases, with 3 bases left between them. Per the germline V gene, CDR1 is SGDLS and CDR2 is YYNGEE. The CDR3 nucleotides read TGTGCCAGCAGCGTAGCGGCCGGGGAGCTGTTTTTT. Translated, it gives CASSVAAGELFF.

The chain uses TRBV7-9 and TRBJ1-3; 7 bases map to TRBD1. J was trimmed by 1 base and V by 0 bases; bases with no gene match: 0. Germline V gene lookup returns CDR1 SEHNR and CDR2 FQNEAQ (reference sequence). This CDR3 is 15 amino acids long. Here the CDR3 reads CASSLATGSGNTIYF. CDR3 sequence (DNA): TGTGCCAGCAGCTTAGCGACAGGGTCTGGAAACACCATATATTTT.

This chain joins TRBV6-5 and TRBJ2-7, with TRBD1 matching 9 bases. The V and J ends lost 6 bases and 4 bases, in that order; junction bases with no gene match: 7. The CDR3 loop spans 14 amino acids. Per the germline V gene, CDR1 is MNHEY and CDR2 is SVGAGI. In DNA, the CDR3 is TGTGCCAGCAGACTTCGGGACAGGGTTTACGAGCAGTACTTC. Translated: CASRLRDRVYEQYF.

The rearrangement links TRBV5-1 to TRBJ1-1, with TRBD1 matching 7 bases. The CDR3 runs to 14 residues. The V and J ends lost 4 bases and 1 base, in that order; junction bases with no gene match: 4. From germline, CDR1 is SGHRS and CDR2 YFSETQ. The CDR3: CASSHRGGNTEAFF. The DNA of the CDR3 is TGCGCCAGCAGCCACAGGGGCGGGAACACTGAAGCTTTCTTT.

J is TRBJ2-2 and V is TRBV27; TRBD2 agrees at 13 bases. This CDR3 region has 18 residues. Germline V lookup: CDR1 MNHEY, CDR2 SMNVEV (reference sequence). Unmatched junction bases numbered 9, after V lost 2 bases and J lost 6 bases. The chain's CDR3 is CASSLILPGLAGSGELFF. CDR3 nucleotide sequence: TGTGCCAGCAGTTTAATACTACCGGGACTAGCGGGATCCGGGGAGCTGTTTTTT.

The chain carries TRBV19 and TRBJ1-1, with TRBD1 identical over 7 bases. After removal of 10 bases from V and 1 base from J, the junction contained 6 bases not matched to a gene. Germline V gives CDR1 LNHDA, CDR2 SQIVND (reference sequence). This CDR3 has 13 residues. The chain's CDR3 is CATSTGQNTEAFF. The CDR3 bases are TGTGCCACCTCGACAGGGCAGAACACTGAAGCTTTCTTT.

The rearrangement joins TRBV11-2 to TRBJ2-2, with 8 bases matching TRBD2. After removal of 3 bases from V and 3 bases from J, the junction contained 6 bases not matched to a gene. CDR3 length equals 16 residues. Germline CDR1 is SGHAT and CDR2 is FQNNGV. The CDR3 region is CASSLTPGLDTGELFF. CDR3 coding DNA: TGTGCCAGCAGCTTGACACCGGGACTAGACACCGGGGAGCTGTTTTTT.

The gene calls are TRBV7-3 and TRBJ2-7; D gene ambiguous. The germline V and J ends were trimmed by 5 bases and 1 base, with 9 bases remaining between them. Germline CDR1 reads SGHTA; CDR2 reads FQGTGA. The CDR3 has 13 residues. The CDR3: CASSIGPSYEQYF. CDR3 nucleotide sequence: TGTGCCAGCAGCATCGGGCCTTCCTACGAGCAGTACTTC. Based on the CDR3 plus reference TRBV7-3 and TRBJ2-7, the full variable domain is GAGVSQTPSNKVTEKGKYVELRCDPISGHTALYWYRQSLGQGPEFLIYFQGTGAADDSGLPNDRFFAVRPEGSVSTLKIQRTERGDSAVYLCASSIGPSYEQYFGPGTRLTVT.